A selection of T cell receptor beta chains follows, all from one sample in a study of naive and memory T cell subsets. One entry per CDR3 protein, called by TCRdb with MiXCR from the UMI-ligation and nested PCR reads. The table includes some 110,000 distinct CDR3 sequences, just over 35% detected once. Material for sequencing was central memory CD4+ T cells from blood. Every receptor here comes from a human donor in good health. CDR3s include the opening cysteine and the closing phenylalanine or tryptophan. A D gene is named only where the DNA matches it firmly. The listing skips clone size in some rows; elsewhere it reads once, few, many or a size class.

j_call v_call clone_size cdr3_length d_call cdr3_nt cdr3_aa
TRBJ2-7 TRBV7-6 few 16 TRBD2 TGTGCCAGCAGCTTCTTGCCGGGTTGGGAGGGGTACGAGCAGTACTTC CASSFLPGWEGYEQYF
TRBJ2-7 TRBV27 . 16 TRBD2 TGTGCCAGCAGCCGTATTAGCGGGATAACCACCTACGAGCAGTACTTC CASSRISGITTYEQYF
TRBJ2-7 TRBV7-7 . 13 . TGTGCTAGCAGCTTAGACTGGACCTACGAGCAGTACTTC CASSLDWTYEQYF
TRBJ1-5 TRBV19 . 14 . TGTGCCAGTAGTATGTTCCGTGGCAATCAGCCCCAGCATTTT CASSMFRGNQPQHF
TRBJ2-1 TRBV10-2 many 14 . TGCGCCAGCAGCGGACTAGGGGGTGAGGATGAGCAGTTCTTC CASSGLGGEDEQFF
TRBJ2-7 TRBV4-1 . 15 TRBD1 TGCGCCAGCAGCCAGGGACAGGCGAACTCCTACGAGCAGTACTTC CASSQGQANSYEQYF
TRBJ1-6 TRBV7-2 . 14 . TGTGCCAGCAGCCCCCGAACCGGGTATTCACCCCTCCACTTT CASSPRTGYSPLHF
TRBJ2-5 TRBV20-1 . 15 . TGCAGTGCTAGACGGCAGGGGCGGTACCAAGAGACCCAGTACTTC CSARRQGRYQETQYF
TRBJ2-7 TRBV6-5 once 13 TRBD1 TGTGCCAGCAGACTACAGGGGGCTAAAGAGCAGTACTTC CASRLQGAKEQYF
TRBJ2-4 TRBV6-5 . 15 . TGTGCCAGCAGCAAACCCGGGGACGCCAAAAACATTCAGTACTTC CASSKPGDAKNIQYF
TRBJ2-7 TRBV19 . 15 TRBD1 TGTGCCAGTAGCCAAGCCCGGGACAGGGGCGACGAGCAGTACTTC CASSQARDRGDEQYF
TRBJ2-7 TRBV6-5 . 12 . TGTGCCAGCAAGCTAGGGGGGGGCGAGCAGTACTTC CASKLGGGEQYF
TRBJ1-5 TRBV12-3/TRBV12-4 . 13 . TGTGCCAGCAGTGGGACGTGGAATCAGCCCCAGCATTTT CASSGTWNQPQHF
TRBJ2-3 TRBV25-1 . 13 . TGTGCCAGCAGTAGAGGGGGGCCGAATACGCAGTATTTT CASSRGGPNTQYF
TRBJ2-5 TRBV20-1 . 15 TRBD2 TGCAGTGCCTTGGGCGGAGCGGGAGGAACGGAGACCCAGTACTTC CSALGGAGGTETQYF
TRBJ2-7 TRBV12-3/TRBV12-4 once 14 TRBD1 TGTGCCAGCAGTCTCCGCAGGGGGCCCTACGAGCAGTACTTC CASSLRRGPYEQYF
TRBJ2-1 TRBV12-3/TRBV12-4 few 15 TRBD2 TGTGCCAGCCGAAGTACTAGCGGAAGACTCAATGAGCAGTTCTTC CASRSTSGRLNEQFF
TRBJ2-2 TRBV4-1 . 16 . TGCGCCAGCAGCCAAGCCAACCAACAGGTTACCGGGGAGCTGTTTTTT CASSQANQQVTGELFF
TRBJ2-1 TRBV29-1 many 12 . TGCAGCGCGAAGGTAGATGTAGGGGAGCAGTTCTTC CSAKVDVGEQFF
TRBJ1-5 TRBV20-1 . 15 . TGCAGTGCTAGATTCTTAGGGGGGGCACATCAGCCCCAGCATTTT CSARFLGGAHQPQHF
TRBJ2-3 TRBV5-4 few 16 . TGTGCCAGCAGCTTGGGCGCAGCGACCCCCACAGATACGCAGTATTTT CASSLGAATPTDTQYF
TRBJ1-3 TRBV7-9 . 23 . TGTGCCAGCAGCCCAGACCGAGGGGAAGCTTCTTCGCGGACAACTCGCTCTGGAAACACCATATATTTT CASSPDRGEASSRTTRSGNTIYF
TRBJ1-4 TRBV20-1 few 14 TRBD1 TGCAGTGCTAGAGATAACAGGGGTAATGAAAAACTGTTTTTT CSARDNRGNEKLFF
TRBJ2-1 TRBV15 few 13 TRBD2 TGTGCCACCAGCAGAGCTAGCGGCAATGAGCAGTTCTTC CATSRASGNEQFF
TRBJ2-3 TRBV6-5 few 14 TRBD2 TGTGCCAGCAGACTAGCGCGAGACACAGATACGCAGTATTTT CASRLARDTDTQYF
TRBJ1-1 TRBV28 . 11 . TGTGCCAGCAGTCGGAGGAAGGAAGCTTTCTTT CASSRRKEAFF
TRBJ2-1 TRBV10-1 few 17 TRBD2 TGCGCCAGCAGTGAGTCGAGAGGGCTAGCGGGAGCACATGAGCAGTTCTTC CASSESRGLAGAHEQFF
TRBJ2-1 TRBV24-1 . 11 . TGTGCCACCGCCGCGAGGCACGAGCAGTTCTTC CATAARHEQFF